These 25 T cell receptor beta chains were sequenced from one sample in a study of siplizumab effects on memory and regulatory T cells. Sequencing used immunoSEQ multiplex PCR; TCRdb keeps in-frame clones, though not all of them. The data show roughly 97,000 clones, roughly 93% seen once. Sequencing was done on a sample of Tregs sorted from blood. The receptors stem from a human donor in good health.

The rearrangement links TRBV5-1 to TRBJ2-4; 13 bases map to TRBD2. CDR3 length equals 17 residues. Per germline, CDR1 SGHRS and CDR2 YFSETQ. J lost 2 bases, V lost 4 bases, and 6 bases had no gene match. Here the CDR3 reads CASSDGLAGVTKNIQYF. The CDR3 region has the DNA TGCGCCAGCAGCGACGGACTAGCGGGGGTTACCAAAAACATTCAGTACTTC.

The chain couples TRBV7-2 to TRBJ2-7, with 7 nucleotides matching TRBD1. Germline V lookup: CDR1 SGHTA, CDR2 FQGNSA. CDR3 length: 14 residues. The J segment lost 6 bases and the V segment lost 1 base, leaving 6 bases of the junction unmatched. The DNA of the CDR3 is TGTGCCAGCAGCTTAGGGACAGGCTTCAGCGAGCAGTACTTC. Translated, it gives CASSLGTGFSEQYF.

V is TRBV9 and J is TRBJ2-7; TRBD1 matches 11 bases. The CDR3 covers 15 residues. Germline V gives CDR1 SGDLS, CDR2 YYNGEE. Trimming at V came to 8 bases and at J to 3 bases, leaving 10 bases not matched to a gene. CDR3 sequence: CASSNGTGGFYEQYF. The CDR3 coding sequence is TGTGCCAGTTCGAACGGGACAGGGGGTTTCTACGAGCAGTACTTC.

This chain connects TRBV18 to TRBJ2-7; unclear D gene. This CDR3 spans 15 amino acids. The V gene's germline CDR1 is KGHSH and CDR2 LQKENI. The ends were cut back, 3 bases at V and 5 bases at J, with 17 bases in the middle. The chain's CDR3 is CASSPGESSRNEQYF. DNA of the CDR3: TGTGCCAGCTCACCTGGGGAATCCAGTAGAAACGAGCAGTACTTC. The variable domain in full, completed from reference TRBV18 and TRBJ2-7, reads NAGVMQNPRHLVRRRGQEARLRCSPMKGHSHVYWYRQLPEEGLKFMVYLQKENIIDESGMPKERFSAEFPKEGPSILRIQQVVRGDSAAYFCASSPGESSRNEQYFGPGTRLTVT.

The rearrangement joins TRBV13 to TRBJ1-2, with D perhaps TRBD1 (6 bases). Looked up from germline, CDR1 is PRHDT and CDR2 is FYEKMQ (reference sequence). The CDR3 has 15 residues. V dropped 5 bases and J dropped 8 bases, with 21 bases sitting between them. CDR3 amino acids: CASSRGSQGKRGYTF. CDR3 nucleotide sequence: TGTGCCAGCAGCCGAGGCTCGCAGGGGAAAAGGGGCTACACCTTC.

The CDR3 region is CASSVRDGRNSPLHF. CDR3 sequence (DNA): TGTGCCAGCAGCGTTCGGGACGGGAGGAATTCACCCCTCCACTTT. The J gene is TRBJ1-6, the V gene TRBV2, with TRBD1 as a possible D gene (5 bases). The CDR3 is 15 amino acids. V was shortened by 6 bases and J by 7 bases, with 16 bases between the two germline ends. Germline V gene lookup returns CDR1 SNHLY and CDR2 FYNNEI.

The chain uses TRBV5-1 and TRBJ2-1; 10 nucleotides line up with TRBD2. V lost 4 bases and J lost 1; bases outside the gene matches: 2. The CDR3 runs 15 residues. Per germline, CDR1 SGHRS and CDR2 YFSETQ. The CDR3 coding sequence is TGCGCCAGCAGCAGGACTAGCGGTTCCTACAATGAGCAGTTCTTC. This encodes CASSRTSGSYNEQFF.

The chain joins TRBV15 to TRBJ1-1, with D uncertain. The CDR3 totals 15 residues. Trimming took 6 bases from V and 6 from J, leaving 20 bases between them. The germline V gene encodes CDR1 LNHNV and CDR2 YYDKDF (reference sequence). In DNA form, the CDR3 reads TGTGCCACCAGAGAAAAGTCCGGGGTCGGGCCTGAAGCTTTCTTT. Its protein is CATREKSGVGPEAFF.

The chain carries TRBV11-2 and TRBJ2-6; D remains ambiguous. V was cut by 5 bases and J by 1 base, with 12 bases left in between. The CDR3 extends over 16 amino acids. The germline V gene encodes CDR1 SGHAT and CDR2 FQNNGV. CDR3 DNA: TGTGCCAGCAGCCCCCTTGCTGGGTCTGGGGCCAACGTCCTGACTTTC. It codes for CASSPLAGSGANVLTF.

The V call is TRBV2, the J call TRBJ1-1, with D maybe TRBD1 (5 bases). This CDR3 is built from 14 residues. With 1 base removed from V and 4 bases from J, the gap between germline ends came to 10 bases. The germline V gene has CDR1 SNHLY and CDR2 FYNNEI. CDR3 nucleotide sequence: TGTGCCAGCAGTGAAGGTGTAGGGACCACTGAAGCTTTCTTT. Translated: CASSEGVGTTEAFF.

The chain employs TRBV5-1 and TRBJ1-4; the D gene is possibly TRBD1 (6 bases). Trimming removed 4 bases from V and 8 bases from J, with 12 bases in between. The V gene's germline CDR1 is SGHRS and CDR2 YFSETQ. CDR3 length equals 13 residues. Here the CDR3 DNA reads TGCGCCAGCAGCCCAGGGGTAGGAGAAAAACTGTTTTTT. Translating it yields CASSPGVGEKLFF. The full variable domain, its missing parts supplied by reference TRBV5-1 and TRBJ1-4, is KAGVTQTPRYLIKTRGQQVTLSCSPISGHRSVSWYQQTPGQGLQFLFEYFSETQRNKGNFPGRFSGRQFSNSRSEMNVSTLELGDSALYLCASSPGVGEKLFFGSGTQLSVL.

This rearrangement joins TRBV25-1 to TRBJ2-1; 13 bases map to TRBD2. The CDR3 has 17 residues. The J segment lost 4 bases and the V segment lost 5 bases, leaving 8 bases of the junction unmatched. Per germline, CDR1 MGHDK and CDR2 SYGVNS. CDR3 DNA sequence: TGTGCCAGCAGTATACGTCCGGGACTAGCGGGGTACAATGAGCAGTTCTTC. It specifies CASSIRPGLAGYNEQFF.

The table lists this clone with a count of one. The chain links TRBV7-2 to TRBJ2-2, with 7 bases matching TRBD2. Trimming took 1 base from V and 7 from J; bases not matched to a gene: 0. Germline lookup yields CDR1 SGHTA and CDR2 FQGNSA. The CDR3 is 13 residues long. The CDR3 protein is CASSLVAGGELFF. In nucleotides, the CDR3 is TGTGCCAGCAGCTTAGTAGCGGGCGGGGAGCTGTTTTTT.

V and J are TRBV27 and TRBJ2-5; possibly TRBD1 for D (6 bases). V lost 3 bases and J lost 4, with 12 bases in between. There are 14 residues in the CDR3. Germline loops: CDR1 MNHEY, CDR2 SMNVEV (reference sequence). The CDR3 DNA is TGTGCCAGCAGTTTTTCCGGGACACCAGAGACCCAGTACTTC. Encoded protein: CASSFSGTPETQYF.

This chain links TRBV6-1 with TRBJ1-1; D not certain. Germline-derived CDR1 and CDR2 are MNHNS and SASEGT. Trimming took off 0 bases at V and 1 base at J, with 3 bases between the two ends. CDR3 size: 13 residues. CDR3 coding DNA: TGTGCCAGCAGTGAAGCCCCGAACACTGAAGCTTTCTTT. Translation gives CASSEAPNTEAFF.

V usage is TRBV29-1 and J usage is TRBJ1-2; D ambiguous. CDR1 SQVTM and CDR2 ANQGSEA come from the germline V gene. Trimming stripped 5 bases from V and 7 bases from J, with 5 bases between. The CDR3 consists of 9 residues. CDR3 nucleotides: TGCAGCGTTTGTTGTGGCTACACCTTC. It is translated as CSVCCGYTF.

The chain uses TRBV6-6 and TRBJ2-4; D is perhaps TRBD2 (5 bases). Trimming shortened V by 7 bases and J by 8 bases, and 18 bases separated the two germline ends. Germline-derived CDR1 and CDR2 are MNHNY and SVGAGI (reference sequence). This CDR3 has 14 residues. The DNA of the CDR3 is TGTGCCAGCACCCCGGACTCAAGAGGAGACATTCAGTACTTC. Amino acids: CASTPDSRGDIQYF.

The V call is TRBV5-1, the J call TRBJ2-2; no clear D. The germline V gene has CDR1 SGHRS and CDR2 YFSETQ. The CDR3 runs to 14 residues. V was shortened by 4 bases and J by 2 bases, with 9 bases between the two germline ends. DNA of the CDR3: TGCGCCAGCAGCCCCATTTTAAACACCGGGGAGCTGTTTTTT. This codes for CASSPILNTGELFF.

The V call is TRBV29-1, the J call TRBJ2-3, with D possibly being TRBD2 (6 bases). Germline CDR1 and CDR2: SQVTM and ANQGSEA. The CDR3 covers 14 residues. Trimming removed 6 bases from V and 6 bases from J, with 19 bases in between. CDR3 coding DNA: TGCAGCGTCCGGGGACTCTCCGAATGGGATACGCAGTATTTT. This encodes CSVRGLSEWDTQYF.

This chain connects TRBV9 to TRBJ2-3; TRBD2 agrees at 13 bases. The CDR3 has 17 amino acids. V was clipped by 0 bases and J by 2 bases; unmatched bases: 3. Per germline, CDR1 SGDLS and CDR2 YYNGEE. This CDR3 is CASSVGLAGGVTDTQYF. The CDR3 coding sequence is TGTGCCAGCAGCGTAGGACTAGCGGGAGGTGTCACAGATACGCAGTATTTT.

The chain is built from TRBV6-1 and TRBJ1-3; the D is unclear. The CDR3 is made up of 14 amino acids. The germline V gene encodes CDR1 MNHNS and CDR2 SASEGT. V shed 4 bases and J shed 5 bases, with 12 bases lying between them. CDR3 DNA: TGTGCCAGCAGTGGCCTCAGGTGGAGAAACACCATATATTTT. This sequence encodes CASSGLRWRNTIYF.

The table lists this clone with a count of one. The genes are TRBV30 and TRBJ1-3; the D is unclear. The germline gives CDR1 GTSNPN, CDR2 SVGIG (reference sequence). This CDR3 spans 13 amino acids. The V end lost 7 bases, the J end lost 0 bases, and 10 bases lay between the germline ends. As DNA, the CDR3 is TGTGCCTTGGACCTCTTCTCTGGAAACACCATATATTTT. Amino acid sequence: CALDLFSGNTIYF.

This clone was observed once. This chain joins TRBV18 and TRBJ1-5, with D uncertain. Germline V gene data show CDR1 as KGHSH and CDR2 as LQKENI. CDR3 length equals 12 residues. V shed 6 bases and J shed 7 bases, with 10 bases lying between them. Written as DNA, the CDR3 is TGTGCCAGCTCCCTGACCGAACAGCCCCAGCATTTT. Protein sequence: CASSLTEQPQHF.

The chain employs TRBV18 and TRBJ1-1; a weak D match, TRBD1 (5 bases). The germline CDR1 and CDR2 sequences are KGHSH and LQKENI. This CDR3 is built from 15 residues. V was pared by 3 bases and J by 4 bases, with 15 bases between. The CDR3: CASSPRRDLATEAFF. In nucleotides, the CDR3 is TGTGCCAGCTCACCCCGACGGGACTTGGCCACTGAAGCTTTCTTT.

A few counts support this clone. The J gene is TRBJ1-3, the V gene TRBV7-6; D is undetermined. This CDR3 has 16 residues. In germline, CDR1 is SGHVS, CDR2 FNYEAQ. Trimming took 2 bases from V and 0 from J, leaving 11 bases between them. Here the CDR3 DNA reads TGTGCCAGCAGCTTACTTTCGGGAGGCTCTGGAAACACCATATATTTT. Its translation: CASSLLSGGSGNTIYF.